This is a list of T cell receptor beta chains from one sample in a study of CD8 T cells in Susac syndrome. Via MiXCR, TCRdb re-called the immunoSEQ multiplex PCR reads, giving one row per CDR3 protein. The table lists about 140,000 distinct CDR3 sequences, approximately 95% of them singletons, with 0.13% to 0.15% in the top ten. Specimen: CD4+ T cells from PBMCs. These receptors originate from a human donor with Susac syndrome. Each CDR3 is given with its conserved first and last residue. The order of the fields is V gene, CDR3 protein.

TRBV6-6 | CASRDLKAEAFF
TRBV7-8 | CASSLAAGTGAYEQYF
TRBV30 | CAGLRREREKLFF
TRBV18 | CASSPPVLAGGSSYNEQFF
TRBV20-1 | CSARGLVRREQFF
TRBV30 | CAWIQGPSYGYTF
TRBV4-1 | CASSQVRDPNEQFF
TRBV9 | CASSDSVNTEAFF
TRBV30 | CAWSVGAGLLGETQYF
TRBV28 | CAWGQRGDYNEQFF
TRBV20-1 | CSARAALTGDYGYTF
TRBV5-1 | CASIQQGGTEAFF
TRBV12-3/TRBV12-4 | CASSLGAVRSPLHF